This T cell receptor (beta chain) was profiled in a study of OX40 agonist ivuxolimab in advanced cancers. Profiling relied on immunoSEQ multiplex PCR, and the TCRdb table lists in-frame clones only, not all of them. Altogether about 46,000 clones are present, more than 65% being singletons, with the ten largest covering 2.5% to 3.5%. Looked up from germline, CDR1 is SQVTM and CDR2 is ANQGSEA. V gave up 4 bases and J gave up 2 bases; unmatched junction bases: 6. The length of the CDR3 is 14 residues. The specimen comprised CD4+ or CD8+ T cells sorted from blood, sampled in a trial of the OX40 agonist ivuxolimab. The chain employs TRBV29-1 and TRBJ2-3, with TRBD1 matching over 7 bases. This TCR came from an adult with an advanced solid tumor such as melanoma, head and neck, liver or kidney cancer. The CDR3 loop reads CSVGVGQTTDTQYF. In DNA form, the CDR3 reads TGCAGCGTTGGTGTGGGACAGACCACAGATACGCAGTATTTT.